The rows below give T cell receptor beta chains drawn from one sample of a study of shared clonotypes between healthy human individuals. The assay was immunoSEQ multiplex PCR, and TCRdb's table has in-frame clones only and misses some. The sample lists approximately 940,000 clones; over 75% were seen once. Sequencing was carried out using memory CD4+ T cells sorted from blood. All receptors come from a man between 18 and 29 years old in good health. The CDR3 runs from the conserved cysteine through the conserved F or W. The order of the fields is CDR3 DNA, CDR3 protein, clone size, J gene, D gene, V gene. The D gene is left open where the match is weak. Clone size is stated in some rows and not others, as once, few, many or a class when expanded.

TGTGCCAGCAGTCCAGGAGGGCCCCCCTATGGCTACACCTTC	CASSPGGPPYGYTF	once	TRBJ1-2	-	TRBV28
TGTGCCAGCAGAGGGCTCGGGACAGGGGGCTTCGGCTATGGCTACACCTTC	CASRGLGTGGFGYGYTF	few	TRBJ1-2	TRBD1	TRBV28
TGTGCCAGCAGTTCAGGGACCGGGGAGCTGTTTTTT	CASSSGTGELFF	-	TRBJ2-2	-	TRBV6-1
TGTGCCAGCAGCTTCAGGGATCTTGAGGGGGCGGTTCGAAGCTATGGCTACACCTTC	CASSFRDLEGAVRSYGYTF	-	TRBJ1-2	TRBD1	TRBV5-8
TGTGCCAGTAGTACCCAGGGCCTATATGCAACTAATGAAAAACTGTTTTTT	CASSTQGLYATNEKLFF	-	TRBJ1-4	-	TRBV19
TGTGCCAGCAGTGAACTACTAGTAGGCTACGAGCAGTACTTC	CASSELLVGYEQYF	-	TRBJ2-7	-	TRBV2
TGTGCCAGCAGTAGCGGACAGGGGGCCCCCGATACGCAGTATTTT	CASSSGQGAPDTQYF	-	TRBJ2-3	TRBD1	TRBV28
TGTGCCAGCAGTGAATTCCGGGACATTTATAGCACAGATACGCAGTATTTT	CASSEFRDIYSTDTQYF	-	TRBJ2-3	-	TRBV25-1
TGCGCCAGCAGCAAATGGGACAGGGGGCAGGGAACTGAAGCTTTCTTT	CASSKWDRGQGTEAFF	-	TRBJ1-1	TRBD1	TRBV5-1
TGCGCCAGCAGCTTAGACGCAGGGGTTTCGGCCTTCGAGCAGTACTTC	CASSLDAGVSAFEQYF	-	TRBJ2-7	-	TRBV5-1
TGCGCCAGCAGCTTGGAGTTGGGCTCACCCCTCCACTTT	CASSLELGSPLHF	-	TRBJ1-6	-	TRBV5-1
TGTGCCAGCACCATTCAGGGGGGCCAGCCCCAGCATTTT	CASTIQGGQPQHF	few	TRBJ1-5	TRBD1	TRBV6-1
TGTGCCAGCAGCGGACAGAACAATGAGCAGTTCTTC	CASSGQNNEQFF	-	TRBJ2-1	-	TRBV2
TGTGCCAGCAGCTCCCGACTAGCGGGGGAGACCCAGTACTTC	CASSSRLAGETQYF	-	TRBJ2-5	TRBD2	TRBV5-6
TGTGCCAGCAGGGGACCCCGAGGAAACACCATATATTTT	CASRGPRGNTIYF	-	TRBJ1-3	-	TRBV2
TGTGCCAGCAGCTTAGCCGCACCTATCAATGAGCAGTTCTTC	CASSLAAPINEQFF	-	TRBJ2-1	-	TRBV7-2